Listed here is a single TCR beta chain. There is no known antigen for this receptor. No base quality values were provided; no much bigger clone lies one nucleotide off. This entry is derived from a study of blood T cell repertoires in COVID-19 (dated by TCRdb to the early 2020s). Background on the whole study: Samples from collaborators originated in the United States, Italy and Spain and spanned both the acute and convalescent phases of COVID-19. The prospective study material was composed of cDNA or gDNA derived from T cells, B-cell-depleted T cells, or PBMCs. The dataset comprised deeply sampled blood TCRbeta repertoires from subjects exposed to, actively infected with, or recovered from COVID-19. The repertoires were released in a freely available public database intended as a resource for research on the immune response to SARS-CoV-2. Samples came from the ongoing ImmuneRACE study (first 160 participants) plus 1,254 subjects from 6 global collaborators. A de-identified subject ID, COVID-19 status, age in years and sex were almost always included in the sample metadata. Where available, HLA class I and class II types were obtained from metadata supplied by the sample provider rather than from assay-based typing. Study-wide conclusions, independent of this receptor: The quantity of clinical and demographic metadata differed by source and by participant and was supplied without curation.

The collaborating institutions used their own protocols to collect whole blood in K2EDTA tubes. For TCRbeta analysis, collaborator samples were shipped as frozen whole blood, as isolated PBMCs, or as DNA extracted from either sample type. The trim is 1 base for V and 1 base for J, with a gap of 10 bases between the germline ends. From its cysteine to its phenylalanine, the CDR3 spans 15 amino acids. The retained sequence is limited to the CDR3, 45 bases, with the frame set at the first base. From a lookup of the germline V gene (reference sequence), CDR1 and CDR2 are PRHDT and FYEKMQ. TCRbeta CDR3 regions were amplified from genomic DNA by means of the immunoSEQ Assay, a bias-controlled multiplex PCR. Under the source paper's analysis protocol: The number of nucleated cells in each sample was estimated by amplification of reference gene primers within the assay. To quantify the absolute abundance of each unique TCRbeta CDR3 rearrangement, sequence reads were collapsed and filtered. Productive Simpson clonality was computed per sample as the square root of Simpson's diversity index over productive rearrangements. Drawn from immuneACCESS, this table holds only the in-frame rearrangements with V and J called that TCRdb kept. Clones are partly lost; checked studies trace under half to an unresolved V gene and leave the rest unexplained. V, J and clone size were drawn from that table, and D and trimming were deduced from the DNA. The sample table holds some 99,000 clones, of which 84% were seen once. Of the sample, under 7% is held by the ten largest clones.

The TCR sequence derives from a woman aged 45-59 years with acute or convalescent COVID-19. The specimen was peripheral blood. The chain is made from TRBV13 and TRBJ1-1; the D gene remains uncertain. The base sequence is TGTGCCAGCAGCTTAGCCAGGTCAGAGAACACTGAAGCTTTCTTT. Protein translation: CASSLARSENTEAFF. Outside the CDR3, residues come from the reference TRBV13 and TRBJ1-1 proteins, so the full variable domain is: AAGVIQSPRHLIKEKRETATLKCYPIPRHDTVYWYQQGPGQDPQFLISFYEKMQSDKGSIPDRFSAQQFSDYHSELNMSSLELGDSALYFCASSLARSENTEAFFGQGTRLTVV.